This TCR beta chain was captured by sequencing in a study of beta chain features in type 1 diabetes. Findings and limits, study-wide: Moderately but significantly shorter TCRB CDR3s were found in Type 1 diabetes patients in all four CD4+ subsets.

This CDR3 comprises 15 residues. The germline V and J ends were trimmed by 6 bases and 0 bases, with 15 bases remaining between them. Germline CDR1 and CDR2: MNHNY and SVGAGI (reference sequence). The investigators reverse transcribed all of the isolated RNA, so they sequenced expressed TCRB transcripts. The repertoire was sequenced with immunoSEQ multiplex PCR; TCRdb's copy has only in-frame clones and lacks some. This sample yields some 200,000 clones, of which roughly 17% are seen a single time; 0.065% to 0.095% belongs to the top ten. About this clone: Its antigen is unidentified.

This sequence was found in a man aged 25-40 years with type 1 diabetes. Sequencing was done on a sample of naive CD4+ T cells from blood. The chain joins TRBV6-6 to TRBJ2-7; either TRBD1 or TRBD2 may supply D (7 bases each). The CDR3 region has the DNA TGTGCCAGCAGGCGGCAGCGGGACAGCTCCTACGAGCAGTACTTC. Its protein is CASRRQRDSSYEQYF.